This record looks at one T cell receptor (beta chain) sequence and its context. With V trimmed by 8 bases and J by 7 bases, 3 bases remained unmatched. The CDR3 contains 11 residues. Germline loops: CDR1 SNHLY, CDR2 FYNNEI. Sequencing was performed with immunoSEQ multiplex PCR; in TCRdb, only in-frame clones are kept and a portion is missing. The sample holds 80,000 or so clones, 70% to 90% seen once. This entry belongs to a study of blood T cell repertoires in COVID-19. This chain joins TRBV2 and TRBJ2-5, with 8 nucleotides matching TRBD2. The sequenced sample consisted of peripheral blood. This TCR came from a human donor in a cohort sampled during active COVID-19. The CDR3 reads CASREGVTQYF. For the CDR3, the DNA is TGTGCCAGCCGGGAGGGAGTGACCCAGTACTTC. The full variable domain, its missing parts supplied by reference TRBV2 and TRBJ2-5, is EPEVTQTPSHQVTQMGQEVILRCVPISNHLYFYWYRQILGQKVEFLVSFYNNEISEKSEIFDDQFSVERPDGSNFTLKIRSTKLEDSAMYFCASREGVTQYFGPGTRLLVL.